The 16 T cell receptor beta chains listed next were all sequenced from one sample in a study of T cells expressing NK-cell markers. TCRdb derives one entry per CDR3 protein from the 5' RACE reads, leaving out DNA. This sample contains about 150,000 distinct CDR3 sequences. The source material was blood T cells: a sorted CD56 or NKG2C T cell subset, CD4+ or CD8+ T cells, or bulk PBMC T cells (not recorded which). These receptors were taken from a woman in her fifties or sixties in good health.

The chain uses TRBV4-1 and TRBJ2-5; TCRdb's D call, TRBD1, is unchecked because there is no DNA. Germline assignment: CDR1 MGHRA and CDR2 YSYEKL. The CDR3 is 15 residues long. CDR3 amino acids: CASSQETGLQETQYF.

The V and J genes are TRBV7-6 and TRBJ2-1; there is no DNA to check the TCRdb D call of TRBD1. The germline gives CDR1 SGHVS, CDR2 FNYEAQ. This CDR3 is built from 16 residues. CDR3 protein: CASSLAVGTAYNEQFF.

This CDR3 reads CSAREVGSWEQFF. The chain recombines TRBV20-1 with TRBJ2-1. The CDR3 runs 13 residues. Per germline, CDR1 DFQATT and CDR2 SNEGSKA (reference sequence).

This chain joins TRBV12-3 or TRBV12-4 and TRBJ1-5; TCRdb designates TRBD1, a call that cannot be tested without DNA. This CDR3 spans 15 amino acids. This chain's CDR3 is CASTSTGQGNQPQHF.

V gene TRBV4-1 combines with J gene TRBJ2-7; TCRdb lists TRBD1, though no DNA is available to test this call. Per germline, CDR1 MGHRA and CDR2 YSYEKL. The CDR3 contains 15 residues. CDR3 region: CASSQTGTGTYEQYF.

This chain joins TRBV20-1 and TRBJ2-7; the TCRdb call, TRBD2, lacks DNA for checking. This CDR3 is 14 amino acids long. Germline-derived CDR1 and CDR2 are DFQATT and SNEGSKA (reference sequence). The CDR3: CSARGTYTDYEQYF.

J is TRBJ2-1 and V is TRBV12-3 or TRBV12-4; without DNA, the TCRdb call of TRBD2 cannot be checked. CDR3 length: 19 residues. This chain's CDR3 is CASSTPGLAGPSSYNEQFF.

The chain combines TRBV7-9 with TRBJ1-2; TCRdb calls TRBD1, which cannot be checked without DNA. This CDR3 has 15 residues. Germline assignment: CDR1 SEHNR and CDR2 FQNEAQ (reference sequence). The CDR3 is CASSMSAWGAHGYTF. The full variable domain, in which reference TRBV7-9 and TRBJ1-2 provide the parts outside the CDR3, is DTGVSQNPRHKITKRGQNVTFRCDPISEHNRLYWYRQTLGQGPEFLTYFQNEAQLEKSRLLSDRFSAERPKGSFSTLEIQRTEQGDSAMYLCASSMSAWGAHGYTFGSGTRLTVV.

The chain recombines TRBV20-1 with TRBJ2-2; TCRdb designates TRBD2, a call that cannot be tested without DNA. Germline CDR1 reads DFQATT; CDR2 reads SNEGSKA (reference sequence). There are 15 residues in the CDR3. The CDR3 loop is CSARDLGLVDGELFF.

The CDR3 spells CASSTTETYEQYF. This sequence joins TRBV7-2 and TRBJ2-7; the TCRdb call, TRBD1, lacks DNA for checking. The CDR3 length is 13 residues. Germline V lookup: CDR1 SGHTA, CDR2 FQGNSA.

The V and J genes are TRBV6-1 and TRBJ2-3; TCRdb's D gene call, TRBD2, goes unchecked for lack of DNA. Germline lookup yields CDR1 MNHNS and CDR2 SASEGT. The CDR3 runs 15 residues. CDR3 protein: CASDRLAGSTDTQYF.

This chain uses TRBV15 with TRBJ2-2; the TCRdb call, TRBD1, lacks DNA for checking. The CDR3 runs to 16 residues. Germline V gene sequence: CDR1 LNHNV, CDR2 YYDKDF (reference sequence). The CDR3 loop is CATRRTPGQGSGELFF.

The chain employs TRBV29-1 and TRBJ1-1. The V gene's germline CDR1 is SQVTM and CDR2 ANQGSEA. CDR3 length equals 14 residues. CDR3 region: CSVEAGLINTEAFF.

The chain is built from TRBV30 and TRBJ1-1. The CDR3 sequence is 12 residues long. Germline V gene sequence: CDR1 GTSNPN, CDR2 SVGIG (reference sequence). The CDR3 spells CAWGSLSTEAFF.

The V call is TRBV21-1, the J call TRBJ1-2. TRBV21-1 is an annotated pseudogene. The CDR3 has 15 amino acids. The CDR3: CASSKEKSWNYGYTF.

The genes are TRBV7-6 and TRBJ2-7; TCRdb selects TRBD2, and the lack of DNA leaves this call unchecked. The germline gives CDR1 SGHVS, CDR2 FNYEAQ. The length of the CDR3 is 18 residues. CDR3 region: CASSLEFAGGPHDYEQYF.